The text below deals with one T cell receptor (beta chain). Its target is not known. The sample comes from a study of T-cell reconstitution after alpha-beta-depleted transplantation in children. The library targeted TCRbeta and was prepared with unique molecular identifiers. In TCRdb, the PCR reads were re-called with MiXCR into one record per CDR3 protein. The repertoire holds about 980,000 distinct CDR3 sequences, with 25% to 30% as singletons. The length of the CDR3 is 16 residues. Germline V gene lookup returns CDR1 KGHSH and CDR2 LQKENI. Unmatched junction bases numbered 9, after V lost 3 bases and J lost 6 bases. Findings of the study overall: Newly produced T cells mostly provided counts and TCRbeta diversity after one year, as hyperexpanded clones declined. By about two months after transplant, alpha-beta T cells reportedly arose from several hundred graft clones that had expanded. After transplant, high TCRbeta diversity at day 60 in some patients arose from surviving recipient T cells and thymic progenitors.

The genes are TRBV18 and TRBJ2-1; 9 nucleotides match TRBD1. The sequences come from PBMCs, mostly from graft donor cells, collected 360 days after TCRalphabeta/CD19-depleted stem cell transplant. The origin of this receptor is a boy in the first two years of life who had a stem cell transplant for SCID, so the T cells may come from the graft donor. The CDR3 bases are TGTGCCAGCTCACCTCGGGGGACAGGGAATTTCAATGAGCAGTTCTTC. It translates to CASSPRGTGNFNEQFF.